The rows below give T cell receptor beta chains drawn from one sample of a study of cytomegalovirus exposure and HLA in healthy donors. The assay was immunoSEQ multiplex PCR, and TCRdb's table has in-frame clones only and misses some. The sample has approximately 110,000 clones; about 70% are singletons. Sequences were obtained from PBMCs. The receptors originated from a woman aged 60-75 years in good health and CMV-seropositive. Each CDR3 is given with its conserved first and last residue. Fields, in order: J gene, D gene, clone size, V gene, CDR3 DNA, CDR3 protein. A D gene is named only where the DNA matches it firmly. Clone sizes are given selectively: once, few, many, or a class where the clone is expanded.

j_gene: TRBJ2-3
d_gene: .
abundance: once
v_gene: TRBV11-1
CDR3nt: TGTGCCAGCAGCTTCAACTCAGATACGCAGTATTTT
CDR3aa: CASSFNSDTQYF

j_gene: TRBJ2-2
d_gene: TRBD1
abundance: .
v_gene: TRBV5-4
CDR3nt: TGTGCCAGCAGTACCGGACAGGGGGTCACCGGGGAGCTGTTTTTT
CDR3aa: CASSTGQGVTGELFF

j_gene: TRBJ1-2
d_gene: TRBD1
abundance: .
v_gene: TRBV4-1
CDR3nt: TGCGCCAGCAGACCCGGGACAGGCGGCGATGGCTACACCTTC
CDR3aa: CASRPGTGGDGYTF

j_gene: TRBJ1-1
d_gene: .
abundance: .
v_gene: TRBV4-1
CDR3nt: TGCGCCAGCAGCCAATTAGTCCCCCAGGGGACCGAAGCTTTCTTT
CDR3aa: CASSQLVPQGTEAFF

j_gene: TRBJ2-2
d_gene: TRBD2
abundance: few
v_gene: TRBV7-2
CDR3nt: TGTGCCAGCAGCTCTACGGGGGGGAGCACCGGGGAGCTGTTTTTT
CDR3aa: CASSSTGGSTGELFF

j_gene: TRBJ2-3
d_gene: .
abundance: .
v_gene: TRBV27
CDR3nt: TGTGCCAGCATCGATCTAGGGGGACCGGACTTTCCTACGCAGTATTTT
CDR3aa: CASIDLGGPDFPTQYF

j_gene: TRBJ1-2
d_gene: .
abundance: .
v_gene: TRBV5-4
CDR3nt: TGTGCCAGCAGCTCACTTGACTTCTATGGCTACACCTTC
CDR3aa: CASSSLDFYGYTF

j_gene: TRBJ2-3
d_gene: TRBD1
abundance: .
v_gene: TRBV7-2
CDR3nt: TGTGCCAGCAGGAAGGACAGGAGCACAGATACGCAGTATTTT
CDR3aa: CASRKDRSTDTQYF

j_gene: TRBJ1-1
d_gene: .
abundance: .
v_gene: TRBV5-4
CDR3nt: TGTGCCAGCAGCTTGCTAATGAACACTGAAGCTTTCTTT
CDR3aa: CASSLLMNTEAFF

j_gene: TRBJ1-1
d_gene: TRBD1
abundance: .
v_gene: TRBV7-2
CDR3nt: TGTGCCAGCAGGTGGACAGGGGGCACTGAAGCTTTCTTT
CDR3aa: CASRWTGGTEAFF

j_gene: TRBJ2-7
d_gene: TRBD1
abundance: .
v_gene: TRBV6-5
CDR3nt: TGTGCCAGCAGTTACCCCGATGGGACAGGGTACGAGCAGTACTTC
CDR3aa: CASSYPDGTGYEQYF

j_gene: TRBJ1-2
d_gene: TRBD1
abundance: .
v_gene: TRBV5-6
CDR3nt: TGTGCCAGCAGCTTGGGGACCAGACAGGGAGATGGCTACACCTTC
CDR3aa: CASSLGTRQGDGYTF

j_gene: TRBJ1-4
d_gene: .
abundance: .
v_gene: TRBV19
CDR3nt: TGTGCCAGCACCCGGGGAGGCACTAATGAAAAACTGTTTTTT
CDR3aa: CASTRGGTNEKLFF

j_gene: TRBJ2-1
d_gene: .
abundance: once
v_gene: TRBV7-3
CDR3nt: TGTGCCAGCAGCTCCTTCACGGGGAGCTCCTACAATGAGCAGTTCTTC
CDR3aa: CASSSFTGSSYNEQFF

j_gene: TRBJ2-7
d_gene: TRBD1
abundance: .
v_gene: TRBV27
CDR3nt: TGTGCCAGCAGTTTATTGGCCCGGGACAGGGTTTCCGAGCAGTACTTC
CDR3aa: CASSLLARDRVSEQYF

j_gene: TRBJ2-7
d_gene: .
abundance: .
v_gene: TRBV10-3
CDR3nt: TGTGCCATACCCAATCATAAGCCCCGAGGCCACGAGCAGTACTTC
CDR3aa: CAIPNHKPRGHEQYF

j_gene: TRBJ1-1
d_gene: .
abundance: .
v_gene: TRBV30
CDR3nt: TGTGCCTGGAGTCGCAGGAACACTGAAGCTTTCTTT
CDR3aa: CAWSRRNTEAFF

j_gene: TRBJ1-3
d_gene: TRBD1
abundance: .
v_gene: TRBV19
CDR3nt: TGTGCCAGTAGGAGATCAGGGGGCATTGGAAACACCATATATTTT
CDR3aa: CASRRSGGIGNTIYF

j_gene: TRBJ1-1
d_gene: TRBD1
abundance: .
v_gene: TRBV4-2
CDR3nt: TGTGCCAGCAGCCAGGTTCCGGGACAGGGGTTGGGGAACACTGAAGCTTTCTTT
CDR3aa: CASSQVPGQGLGNTEAFF

j_gene: TRBJ2-2
d_gene: TRBD2
abundance: .
v_gene: TRBV7-3
CDR3nt: TGTGCCAGCAGCCCCGGCAGGTCACGGGGGGGCCGCACCGGGGAGCTGTTTTTT
CDR3aa: CASSPGRSRGGRTGELFF

j_gene: TRBJ1-2
d_gene: TRBD1
abundance: few
v_gene: TRBV5-1
CDR3nt: TGCGCCAGCAGCTTGGACGGGACAGCCTATGGCTACACCTTC
CDR3aa: CASSLDGTAYGYTF

j_gene: TRBJ2-7
d_gene: TRBD1
abundance: .
v_gene: TRBV28
CDR3nt: TGTGCCAGCCTTAGACAGGGGATCTACGAGCAGTACTTC
CDR3aa: CASLRQGIYEQYF

j_gene: TRBJ1-1
d_gene: .
abundance: few
v_gene: TRBV7-2
CDR3nt: TGTGCCAGCAGCTTAGTGGCAGGGATGAACACTGAAGCTTTCTTT
CDR3aa: CASSLVAGMNTEAFF

j_gene: TRBJ2-7
d_gene: .
abundance: .
v_gene: TRBV10-3
CDR3nt: TGTGCCAGCAGTCCACAGGGTAACTACGAGCAGTACTTC
CDR3aa: CASSPQGNYEQYF

j_gene: TRBJ2-3
d_gene: TRBD2
abundance: .
v_gene: TRBV5-1
CDR3nt: TGCGCCAGCACACGAACTAGCGGGGGAGGGGATACGCAGTATTTT
CDR3aa: CASTRTSGGGDTQYF

j_gene: TRBJ1-1
d_gene: TRBD1
abundance: .
v_gene: TRBV30
CDR3nt: TGTGCCTGGAGGACAGGGGGTAACACTGAAGCTTTCTTT
CDR3aa: CAWRTGGNTEAFF

j_gene: TRBJ1-2
d_gene: .
abundance: .
v_gene: TRBV18
CDR3nt: TGTGCCAGCTCACCACGGGAGGGGAATGGCTACACCTTC
CDR3aa: CASSPREGNGYTF

j_gene: TRBJ2-7
d_gene: .
abundance: .
v_gene: TRBV6-6
CDR3nt: TGTGCCAGCAGTTACTCGAGTCAGGGTGCGGGGGAGCAGTACTTC
CDR3aa: CASSYSSQGAGEQYF

j_gene: TRBJ1-5
d_gene: TRBD1
abundance: .
v_gene: TRBV28
CDR3nt: TGTGCCAGCAGCCGCGCCGGGACAGGGGGATGGAGGCCCCAGCATTTT
CDR3aa: CASSRAGTGGWRPQHF